This T cell receptor (beta chain) stems from a study of T cell responses to AZD1222 COVID-19 vaccine. Study-level background: Second-dose recipients at about 4 or about 12 weeks were treated as one pooled group.

Turning to this clone: The antigen remains undetermined.

TCRdb's copy holds only in-frame clones and misses some; the assay was immunoSEQ multiplex PCR. The sample has roughly 100,000 clones, around 90% seen once; the top ten hold around 20%. Study outcomes and limitations: Only six or seven AZD1222 recipients were seropositive at baseline.

The V gene's germline CDR1 is SGHTA and CDR2 FQGNSA. Trimming stripped 2 bases from V and 1 base from J, with 8 bases between. There are 14 residues in the CDR3. The clonotype originates from an adult in good health. The chain is built from TRBV7-2 and TRBJ1-1, with D uncertain. The specimen comprised peripheral blood, sampled on day 0 of AZD1222 vaccination. The CDR3 DNA sequence: TGTGCCAGCAGCTTAAATGGTCCGAACACTGAAGCTTTCTTT. It is translated as CASSLNGPNTEAFF.